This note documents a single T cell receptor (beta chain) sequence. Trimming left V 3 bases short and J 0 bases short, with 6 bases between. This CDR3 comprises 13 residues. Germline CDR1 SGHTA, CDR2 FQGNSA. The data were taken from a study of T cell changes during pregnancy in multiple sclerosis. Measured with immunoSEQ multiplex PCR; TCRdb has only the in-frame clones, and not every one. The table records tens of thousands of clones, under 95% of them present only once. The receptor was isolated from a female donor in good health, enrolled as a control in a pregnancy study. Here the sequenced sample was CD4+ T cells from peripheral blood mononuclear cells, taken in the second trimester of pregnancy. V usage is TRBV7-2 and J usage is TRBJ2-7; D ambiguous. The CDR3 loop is CASSLGYSYEQYF. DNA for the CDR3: TGTGCCAGCAGCTTGGGCTACTCCTACGAGCAGTACTTC.